This TCR beta chain was documented in a study of OX40 agonist ivuxolimab in advanced cancers. Findings of the study overall: Mean expanded clone counts were higher in CD8+ than CD4+ T cells.

A note on this clone: Its target is not known.

From germline, CDR1 is MDHEN and CDR2 SYDVKM. The CDR3 loop spans 17 amino acids. V shed 2 bases and J shed 6 bases, with 20 bases lying between them. TCRdb keeps only in-frame clones here, not all; method: immunoSEQ multiplex PCR. The data contain about 63,000 clones, over 75% of them singletons. The sequencing here drew on CD4+ or CD8+ T cells sorted from blood, taken in a trial of the OX40 agonist ivuxolimab. The chain joins TRBV28 to TRBJ2-1; D may be TRBD1 (6 bases). This TCR was recovered from an adult with an advanced solid tumor such as melanoma, head and neck, liver or kidney cancer. The CDR3 nucleotides are TGTGCCAGCAGTTTACTTAGTTTCAGGGCCAGGGGCAATGAGCAGTTCTTC. It is translated as CASSLLSFRARGNEQFF.